This T cell receptor (beta chain) emerged from a study of T cells expressing NK-cell markers. Study-level background: HCMV serostatus: seven of eight sequenced donors positive, one negative.

Germline values: CDR1 DFQATT, CDR2 SNEGSKA (reference sequence). This CDR3 has 14 residues. TCRdb reworked the 5' RACE reads into one entry per CDR3 protein, no DNA. In total, the table holds about 180,000 distinct CDR3 sequences. As to this clonotype: Its specificity is not known.

Study outcomes and limitations: For a handful of donors, these clonotypes were likewise the leading ones in the CD3+CD56-NKG2C+ fraction.

The V call is TRBV20-1, the J call TRBJ2-1; TCRdb reports TRBD2, a call that lacks DNA to check it against. The source material was blood T cells: a sorted CD56 or NKG2C T cell subset, CD4+ or CD8+ T cells, or bulk PBMC T cells (not recorded which). This sequence was found in a woman aged 18-70 years in good health. CDR3 sequence: CSARLVAGYNEQFF.